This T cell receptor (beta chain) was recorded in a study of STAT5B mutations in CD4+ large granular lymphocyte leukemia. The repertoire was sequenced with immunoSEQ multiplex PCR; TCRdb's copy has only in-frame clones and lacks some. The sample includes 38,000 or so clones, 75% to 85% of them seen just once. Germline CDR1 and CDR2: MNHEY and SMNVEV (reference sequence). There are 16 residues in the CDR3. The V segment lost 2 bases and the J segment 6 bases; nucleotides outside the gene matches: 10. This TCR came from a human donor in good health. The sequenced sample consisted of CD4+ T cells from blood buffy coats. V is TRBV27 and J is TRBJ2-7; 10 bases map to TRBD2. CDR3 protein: CASSLVASGRGGEQYF. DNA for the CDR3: TGTGCCAGCAGTTTAGTTGCTAGCGGGAGAGGGGGCGAGCAGTACTTC.